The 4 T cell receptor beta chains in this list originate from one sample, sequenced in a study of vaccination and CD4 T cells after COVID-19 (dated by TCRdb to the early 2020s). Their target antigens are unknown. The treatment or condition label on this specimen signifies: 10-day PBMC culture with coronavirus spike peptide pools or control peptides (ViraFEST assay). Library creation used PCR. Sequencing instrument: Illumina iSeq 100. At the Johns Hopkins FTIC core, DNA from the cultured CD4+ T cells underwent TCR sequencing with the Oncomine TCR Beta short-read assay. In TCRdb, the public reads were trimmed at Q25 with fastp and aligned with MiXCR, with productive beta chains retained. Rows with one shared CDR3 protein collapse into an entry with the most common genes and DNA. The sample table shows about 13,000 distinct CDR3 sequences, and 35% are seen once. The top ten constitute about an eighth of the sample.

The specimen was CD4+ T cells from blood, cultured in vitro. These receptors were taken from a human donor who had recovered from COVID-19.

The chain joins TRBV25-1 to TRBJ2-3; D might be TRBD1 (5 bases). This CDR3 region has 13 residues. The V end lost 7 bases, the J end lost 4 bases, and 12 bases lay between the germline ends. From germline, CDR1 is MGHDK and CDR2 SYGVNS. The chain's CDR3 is CASMTEFSDTQYF. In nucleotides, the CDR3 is TGTGCCAGCATGACAGAGTTCTCAGATACGCAGTATTTT.

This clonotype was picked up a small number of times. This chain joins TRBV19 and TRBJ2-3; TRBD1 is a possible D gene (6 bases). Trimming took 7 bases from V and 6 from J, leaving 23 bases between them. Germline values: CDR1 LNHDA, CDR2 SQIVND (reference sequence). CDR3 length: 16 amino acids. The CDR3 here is CASTSLGARVSDTQYF. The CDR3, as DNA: TGTGCCAGTACCTCCCTGGGGGCTAGAGTATCTGATACGCAGTATTTT.

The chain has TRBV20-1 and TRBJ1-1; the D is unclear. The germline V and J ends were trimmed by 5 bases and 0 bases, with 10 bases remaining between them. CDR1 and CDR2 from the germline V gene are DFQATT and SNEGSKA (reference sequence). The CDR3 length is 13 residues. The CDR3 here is CSAAGVLNTEAFF. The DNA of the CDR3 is TGCAGTGCTGCCGGGGTGTTGAACACTGAAGCTTTCTTT.

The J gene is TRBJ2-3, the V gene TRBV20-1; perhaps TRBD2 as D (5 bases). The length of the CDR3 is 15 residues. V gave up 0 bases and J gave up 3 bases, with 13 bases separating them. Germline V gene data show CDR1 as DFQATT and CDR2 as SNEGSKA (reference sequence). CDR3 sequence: CSAREAQRITDTQYF. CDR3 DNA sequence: TGCAGTGCTAGAGAGGCGCAGCGGATTACAGATACGCAGTATTTT.